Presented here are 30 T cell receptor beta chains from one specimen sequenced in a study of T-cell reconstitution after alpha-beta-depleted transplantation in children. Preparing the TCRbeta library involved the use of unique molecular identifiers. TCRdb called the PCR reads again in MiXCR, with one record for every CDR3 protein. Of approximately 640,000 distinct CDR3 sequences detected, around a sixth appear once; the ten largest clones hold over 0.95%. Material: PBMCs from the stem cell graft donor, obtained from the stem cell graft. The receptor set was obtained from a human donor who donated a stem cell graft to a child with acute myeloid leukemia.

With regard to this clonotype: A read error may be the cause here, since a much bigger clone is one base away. The CDR3: CRAGAGGQETQYF. DNA of the CDR3: TGCAGAGCTGGGGCGGGGGGGCAAGAGACCCAGTACTTC. The chain couples TRBV20-1 to TRBJ2-5; 9 positions match TRBD2. Germline V gene sequence: CDR1 DFQATT, CDR2 SNEGSKA (reference sequence). The CDR3 loop spans 13 amino acids.

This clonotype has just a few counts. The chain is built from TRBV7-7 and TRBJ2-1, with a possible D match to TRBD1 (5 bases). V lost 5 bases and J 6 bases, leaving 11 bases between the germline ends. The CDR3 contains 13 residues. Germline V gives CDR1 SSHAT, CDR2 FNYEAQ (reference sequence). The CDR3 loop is CASSPPDSNEQFF. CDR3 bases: TGTGCCAGCAGCCCCCCCGACAGCAATGAGCAGTTCTTC. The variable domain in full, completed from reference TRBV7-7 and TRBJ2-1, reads GAGVSQSPRYKVTKRGQDVTLRCDPISSHATLYWYQQALGQGPEFLTYFNYEAQPDKSGLPSDRFSAERPEGSISTLTIQRTEQRDSAMYRCASSPPDSNEQFFGPGTRLTVL.

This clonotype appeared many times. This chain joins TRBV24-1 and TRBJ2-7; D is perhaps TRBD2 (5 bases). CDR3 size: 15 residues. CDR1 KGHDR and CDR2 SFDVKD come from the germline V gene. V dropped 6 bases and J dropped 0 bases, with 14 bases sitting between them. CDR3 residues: CATSPQADHSYEQYV. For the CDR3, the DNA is TGTGCCACCAGTCCTCAAGCGGACCACTCCTACGAGCAGTACGTC.

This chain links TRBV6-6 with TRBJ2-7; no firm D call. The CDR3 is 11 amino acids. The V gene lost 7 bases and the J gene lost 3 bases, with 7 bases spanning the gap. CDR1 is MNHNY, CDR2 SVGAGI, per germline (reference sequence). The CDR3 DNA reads TGTGCCAGCACACCAGGCTACGAGCAGTACTTC. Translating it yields CASTPGYEQYF.

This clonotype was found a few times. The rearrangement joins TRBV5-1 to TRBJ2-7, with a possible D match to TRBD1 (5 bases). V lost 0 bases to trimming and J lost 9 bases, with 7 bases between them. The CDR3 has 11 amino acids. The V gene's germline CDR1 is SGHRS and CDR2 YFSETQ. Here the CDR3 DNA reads TGCGCCAGCAGCTTGGCAGGGTTGCAGTACTTC. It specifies CASSLAGLQYF.

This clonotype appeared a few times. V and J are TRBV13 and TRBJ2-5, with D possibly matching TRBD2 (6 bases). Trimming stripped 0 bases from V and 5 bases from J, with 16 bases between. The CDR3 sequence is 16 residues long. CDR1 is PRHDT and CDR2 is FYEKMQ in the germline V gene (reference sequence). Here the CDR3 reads CASSLGRTGGKETQYF. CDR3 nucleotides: TGTGCCAGCAGCTTAGGACGAACAGGAGGGAAGGAGACCCAGTACTTC.

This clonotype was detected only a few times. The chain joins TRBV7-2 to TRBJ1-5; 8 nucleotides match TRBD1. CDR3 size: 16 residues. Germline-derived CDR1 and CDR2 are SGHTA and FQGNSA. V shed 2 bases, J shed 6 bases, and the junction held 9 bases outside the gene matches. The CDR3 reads CASSLNGQGAGQPQHF. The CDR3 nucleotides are TGTGCCAGCAGCTTAAACGGGCAGGGGGCAGGTCAGCCCCAGCATTTT.

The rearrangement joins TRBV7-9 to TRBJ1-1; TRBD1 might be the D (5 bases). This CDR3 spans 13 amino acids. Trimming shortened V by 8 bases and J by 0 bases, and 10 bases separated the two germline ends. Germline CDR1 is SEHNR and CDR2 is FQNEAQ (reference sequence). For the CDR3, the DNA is TGTGCCAGCTCCGACAGCATGAACACTGAAGCTTTCTTT. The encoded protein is CASSDSMNTEAFF.

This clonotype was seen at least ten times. The CDR3 sequence: CSSSTVANYGYTF. In DNA form, the CDR3 reads TGCAGTTCCTCGACGGTAGCTAACTATGGCTACACCTTC. The J gene is TRBJ1-2, the V gene TRBV20-1; D remains unclear. Trimming cost V 8 bases and J 0 bases, with 13 bases left between them. There are 13 residues in the CDR3. Germline V lookup: CDR1 DFQATT, CDR2 SNEGSKA (reference sequence).

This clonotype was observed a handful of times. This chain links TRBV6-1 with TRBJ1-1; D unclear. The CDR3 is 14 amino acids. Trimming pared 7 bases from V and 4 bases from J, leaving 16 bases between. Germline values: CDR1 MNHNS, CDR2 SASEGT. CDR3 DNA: TGTGCCAGCATCGGTTACCTGCAGCGCACTGAAGCTTTCTTT. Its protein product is CASIGYLQRTEAFF.

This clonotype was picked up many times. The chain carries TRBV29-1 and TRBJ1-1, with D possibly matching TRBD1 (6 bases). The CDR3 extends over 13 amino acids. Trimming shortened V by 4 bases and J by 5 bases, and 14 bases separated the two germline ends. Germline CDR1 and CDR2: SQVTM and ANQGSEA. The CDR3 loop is CSVVVGQGTEAFF. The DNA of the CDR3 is TGCAGCGTTGTGGTGGGGCAGGGGACTGAAGCTTTCTTT.

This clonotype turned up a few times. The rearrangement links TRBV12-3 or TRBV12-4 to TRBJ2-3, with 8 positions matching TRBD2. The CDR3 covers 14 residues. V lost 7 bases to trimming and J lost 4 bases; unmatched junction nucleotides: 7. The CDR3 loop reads CASTGSGVSDTQYF. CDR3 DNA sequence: TGTGCCAGCACGGGTAGCGGGGTGTCAGATACGCAGTATTTT.

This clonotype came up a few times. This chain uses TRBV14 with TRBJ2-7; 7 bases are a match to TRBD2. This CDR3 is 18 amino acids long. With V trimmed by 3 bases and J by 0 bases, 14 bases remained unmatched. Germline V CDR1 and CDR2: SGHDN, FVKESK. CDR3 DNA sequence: TGTGCCAGCAGCCAGGGGGGAATAGCGGGTGTTCTCTCCTACGAGCAGTACTTC. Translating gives CASSQGGIAGVLSYEQYF.

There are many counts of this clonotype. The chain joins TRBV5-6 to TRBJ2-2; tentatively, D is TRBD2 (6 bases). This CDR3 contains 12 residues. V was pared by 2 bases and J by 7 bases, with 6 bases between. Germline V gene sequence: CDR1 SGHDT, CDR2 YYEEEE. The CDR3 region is CASSFGGGELFF. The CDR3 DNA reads TGTGCCAGCAGCTTCGGGGGCGGGGAGCTGTTTTTT.

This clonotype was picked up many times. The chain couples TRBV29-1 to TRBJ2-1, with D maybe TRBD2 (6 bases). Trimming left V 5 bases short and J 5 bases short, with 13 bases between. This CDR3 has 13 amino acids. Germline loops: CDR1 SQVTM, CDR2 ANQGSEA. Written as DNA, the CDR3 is TGCAGCGTTCCGGGACTGGTTAACAATGAGCAGTTCTTC. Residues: CSVPGLVNNEQFF.

CDR3 nucleotides: TGTGCCAGCAGTTCGAGCGGACAAGTTCTAAATGAAAAACTGTTTTTT. It is translated as CASSSSGQVLNEKLFF. The chain carries TRBV12-3 or TRBV12-4 and TRBJ1-4; D is perhaps TRBD1 (5 bases). V lost 4 bases to trimming and J lost 5 bases, with 17 bases between them. This CDR3 contains 16 residues.

This chain's CDR3 is CASSNRDKTYEQYF. The CDR3 nucleotides are TGTGCCAGCAGCAACCGGGACAAAACCTACGAGCAGTACTTC. J is TRBJ2-7 and V is TRBV7-8; D may be TRBD1 (6 bases). The CDR3 contains 14 residues. Trimming removed 5 bases from V and 2 bases from J, with 13 bases in between. Per the germline V gene, CDR1 is SGHVS and CDR2 is FQNEAQ.

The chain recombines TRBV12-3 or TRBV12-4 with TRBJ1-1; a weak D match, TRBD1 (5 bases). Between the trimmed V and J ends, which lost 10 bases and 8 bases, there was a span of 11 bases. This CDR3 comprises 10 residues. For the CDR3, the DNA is TGTGCCACCAGGGCAGGGGAAGCTTTCTTT. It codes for CATRAGEAFF.

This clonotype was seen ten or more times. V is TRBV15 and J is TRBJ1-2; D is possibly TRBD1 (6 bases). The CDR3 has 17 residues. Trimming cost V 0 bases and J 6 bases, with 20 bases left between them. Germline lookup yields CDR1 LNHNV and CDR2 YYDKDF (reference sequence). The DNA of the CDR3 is TGTGCCACCAGCAGAGATCTAAGTGGCGGGGGCCTGGATGGCTACACCTTC. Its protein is CATSRDLSGGGLDGYTF.

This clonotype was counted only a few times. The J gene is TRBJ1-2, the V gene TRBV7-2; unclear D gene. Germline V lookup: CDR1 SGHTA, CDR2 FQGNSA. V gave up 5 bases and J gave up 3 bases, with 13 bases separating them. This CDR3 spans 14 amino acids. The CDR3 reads CASSNPWTDYGYTF. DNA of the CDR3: TGTGCCAGCAGCAATCCCTGGACCGACTATGGCTACACCTTC.

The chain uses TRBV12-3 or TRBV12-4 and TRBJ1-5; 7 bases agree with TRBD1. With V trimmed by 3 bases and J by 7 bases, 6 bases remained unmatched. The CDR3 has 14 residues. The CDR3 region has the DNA TGTGCCAGCAGTTTGATAGGGGGCGGGCAGCCCCAGCATTTT. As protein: CASSLIGGGQPQHF.

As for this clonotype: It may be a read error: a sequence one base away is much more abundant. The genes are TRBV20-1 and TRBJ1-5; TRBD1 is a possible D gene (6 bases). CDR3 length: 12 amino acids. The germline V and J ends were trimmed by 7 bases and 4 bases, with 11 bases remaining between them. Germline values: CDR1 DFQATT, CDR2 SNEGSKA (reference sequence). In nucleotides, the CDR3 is TGCAGTGGAAGACAGGCGAATCAGCCCCAGCATTTT. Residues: CSGRQANQPQHF.

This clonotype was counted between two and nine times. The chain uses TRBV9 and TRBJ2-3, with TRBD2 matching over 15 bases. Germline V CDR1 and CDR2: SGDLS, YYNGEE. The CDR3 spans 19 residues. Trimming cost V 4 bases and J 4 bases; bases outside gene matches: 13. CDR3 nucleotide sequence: TGTGCCAGCAGCCCGGGACTAGCGGGGGGACCAACGTGGGCAGATACGCAGTATTTT. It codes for CASSPGLAGGPTWADTQYF.

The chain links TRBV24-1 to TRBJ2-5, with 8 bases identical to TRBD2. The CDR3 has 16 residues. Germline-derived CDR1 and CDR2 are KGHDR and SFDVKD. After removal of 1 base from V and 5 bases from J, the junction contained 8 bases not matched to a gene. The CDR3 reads CATSDLTGGDAETQYF. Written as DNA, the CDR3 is TGTGCCACCAGTGATTTAACCGGGGGGGACGCCGAGACCCAGTACTTC.

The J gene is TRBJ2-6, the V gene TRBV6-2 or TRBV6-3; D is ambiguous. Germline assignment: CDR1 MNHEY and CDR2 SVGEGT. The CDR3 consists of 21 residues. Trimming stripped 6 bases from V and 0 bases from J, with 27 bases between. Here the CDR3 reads CASRPQRRGVTLNSGANVLTF. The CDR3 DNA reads TGTGCCAGCAGGCCACAGCGACGCGGAGTAACTCTTAACTCTGGGGCCAACGTCCTGACTTTC.

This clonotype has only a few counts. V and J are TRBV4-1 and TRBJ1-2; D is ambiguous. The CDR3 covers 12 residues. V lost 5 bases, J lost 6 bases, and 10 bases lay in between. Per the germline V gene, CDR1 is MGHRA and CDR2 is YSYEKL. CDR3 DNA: TGCGCCAGCAGCTCAGGCGGGGATGGCTACACCTTC. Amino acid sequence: CASSSGGDGYTF.

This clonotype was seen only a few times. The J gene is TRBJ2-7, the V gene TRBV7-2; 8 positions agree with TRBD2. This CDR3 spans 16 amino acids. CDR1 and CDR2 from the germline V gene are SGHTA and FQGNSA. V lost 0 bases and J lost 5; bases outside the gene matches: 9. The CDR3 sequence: CASSLARASGRHEQYF. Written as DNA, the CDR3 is TGTGCCAGCAGCTTAGCGCGGGCTAGCGGGCGGCACGAGCAGTACTTC.

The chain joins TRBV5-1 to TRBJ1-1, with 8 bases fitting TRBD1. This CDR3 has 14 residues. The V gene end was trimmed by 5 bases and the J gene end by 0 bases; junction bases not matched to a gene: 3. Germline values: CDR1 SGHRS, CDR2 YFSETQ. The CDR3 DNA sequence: TGCGCCAGCAGTGCCAGGGGGCTGAACACTGAAGCTTTCTTT. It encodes CASSARGLNTEAFF.

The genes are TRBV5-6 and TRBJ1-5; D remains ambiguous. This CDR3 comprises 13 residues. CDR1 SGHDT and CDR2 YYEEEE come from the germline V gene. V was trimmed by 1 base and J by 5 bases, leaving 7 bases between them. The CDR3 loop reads CASSLTPYQPQHF. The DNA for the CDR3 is TGTGCCAGCAGCTTGACCCCATATCAGCCCCAGCATTTT.

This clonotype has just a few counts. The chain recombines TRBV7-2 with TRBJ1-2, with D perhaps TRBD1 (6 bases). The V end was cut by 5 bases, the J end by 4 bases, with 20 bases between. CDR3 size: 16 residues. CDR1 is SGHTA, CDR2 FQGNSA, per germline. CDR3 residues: CASSQRGGGGSYGYTF. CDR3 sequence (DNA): TGTGCCAGCAGCCAGAGGGGCGGGGGCGGGTCCTATGGCTACACCTTC.